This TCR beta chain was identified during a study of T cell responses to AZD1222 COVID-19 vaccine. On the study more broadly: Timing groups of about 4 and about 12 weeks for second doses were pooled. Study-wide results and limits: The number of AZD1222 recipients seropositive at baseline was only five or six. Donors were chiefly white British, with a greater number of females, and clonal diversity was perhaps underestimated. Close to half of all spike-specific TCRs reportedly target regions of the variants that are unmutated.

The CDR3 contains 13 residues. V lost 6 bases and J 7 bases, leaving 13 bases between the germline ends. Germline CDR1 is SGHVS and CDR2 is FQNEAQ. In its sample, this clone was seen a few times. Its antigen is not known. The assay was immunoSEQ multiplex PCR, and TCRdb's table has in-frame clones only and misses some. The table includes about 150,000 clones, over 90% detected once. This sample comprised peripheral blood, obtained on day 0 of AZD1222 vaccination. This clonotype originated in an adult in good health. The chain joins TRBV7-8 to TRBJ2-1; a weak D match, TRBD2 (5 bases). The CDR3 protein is CASSSGMMNEQFF. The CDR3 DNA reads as TGTGCCAGCAGTTCGGGGATGATGAATGAGCAGTTCTTC.